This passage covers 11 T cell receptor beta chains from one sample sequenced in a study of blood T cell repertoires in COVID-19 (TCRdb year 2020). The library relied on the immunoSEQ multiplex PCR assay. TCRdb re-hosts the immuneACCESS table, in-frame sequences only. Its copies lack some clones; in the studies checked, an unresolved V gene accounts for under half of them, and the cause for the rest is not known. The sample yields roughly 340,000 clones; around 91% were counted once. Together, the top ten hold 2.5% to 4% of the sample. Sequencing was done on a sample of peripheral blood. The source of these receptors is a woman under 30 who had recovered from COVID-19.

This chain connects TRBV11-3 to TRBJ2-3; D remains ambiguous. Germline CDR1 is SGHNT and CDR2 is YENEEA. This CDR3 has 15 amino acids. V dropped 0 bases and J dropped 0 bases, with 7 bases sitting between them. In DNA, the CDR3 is TGTGCCAGCAGCTTAGAGTCAGGTAGCACAGATACGCAGTATTTT. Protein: CASSLESGSTDTQYF.

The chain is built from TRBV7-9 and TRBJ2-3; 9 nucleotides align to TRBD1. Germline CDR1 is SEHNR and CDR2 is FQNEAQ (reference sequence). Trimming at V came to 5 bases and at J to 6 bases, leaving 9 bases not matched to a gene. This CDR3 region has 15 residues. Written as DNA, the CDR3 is TGTGCCAGCAGCACCGACAGGGGGTCATGGGATACGCAGTATTTT. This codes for CASSTDRGSWDTQYF. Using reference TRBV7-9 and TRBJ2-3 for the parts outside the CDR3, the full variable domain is DTGVSQNPRHKITKRGQNVTFRCDPISEHNRLYWYRQTLGQGPEFLTYFQNEAQLEKSRLLSDRFSAERPKGSFSTLEIQRTEQGDSAMYLCASSTDRGSWDTQYFGPGTRLTVL.

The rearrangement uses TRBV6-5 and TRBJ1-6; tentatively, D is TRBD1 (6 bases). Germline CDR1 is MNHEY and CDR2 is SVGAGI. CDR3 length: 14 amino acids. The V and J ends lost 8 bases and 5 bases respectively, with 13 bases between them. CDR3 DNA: TGTGCCAGCGGTTCGCAGGGGAATAATTCACCCCTCCACTTT. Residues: CASGSQGNNSPLHF.

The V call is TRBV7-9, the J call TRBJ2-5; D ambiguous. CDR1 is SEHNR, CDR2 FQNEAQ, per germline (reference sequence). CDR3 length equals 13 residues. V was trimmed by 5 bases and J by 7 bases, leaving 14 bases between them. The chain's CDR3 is CASSRSEPGTQYF. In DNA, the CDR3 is TGTGCCAGCAGCCGGTCGGAGCCCGGGACCCAGTACTTC.

CDR3 DNA sequence: TGTGCCAGCAGATTAGACAGGGTCGGGTCACCCCTCCACTTT. It translates to CASRLDRVGSPLHF. The chain has TRBV6-5 and TRBJ1-6; 7 bases fit TRBD1. Per the germline V gene, CDR1 is MNHEY and CDR2 is SVGAGI. Losses at the gene ends were 6 bases for V and 10 bases for J; bases not matched to a gene: 9. CDR3 length: 14 amino acids.

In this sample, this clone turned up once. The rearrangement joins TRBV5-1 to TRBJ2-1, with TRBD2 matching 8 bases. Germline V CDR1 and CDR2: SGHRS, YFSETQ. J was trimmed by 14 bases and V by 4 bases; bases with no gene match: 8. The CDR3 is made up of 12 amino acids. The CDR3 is CASSPDGRAEFF. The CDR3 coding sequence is TGCGCCAGCAGCCCCGACGGGAGGGCCGAGTTCTTC.

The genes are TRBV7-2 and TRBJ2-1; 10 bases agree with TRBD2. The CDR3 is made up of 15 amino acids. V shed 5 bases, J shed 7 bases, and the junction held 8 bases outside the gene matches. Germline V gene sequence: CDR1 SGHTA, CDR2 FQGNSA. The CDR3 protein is CASSPASGRKNEQFF. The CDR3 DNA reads TGTGCCAGCAGCCCGGCTAGCGGGAGAAAAAATGAGCAGTTCTTC. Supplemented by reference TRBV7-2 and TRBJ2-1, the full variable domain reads GAGVSQSPSNKVTEKGKDVELRCDPISGHTALYWYRQSLGQGLEFLIYFQGNSAPDKSGLPSDRFSAERTGGSVSTLTIQRTQQEDSAVYLCASSPASGRKNEQFFGPGTRLTVL.

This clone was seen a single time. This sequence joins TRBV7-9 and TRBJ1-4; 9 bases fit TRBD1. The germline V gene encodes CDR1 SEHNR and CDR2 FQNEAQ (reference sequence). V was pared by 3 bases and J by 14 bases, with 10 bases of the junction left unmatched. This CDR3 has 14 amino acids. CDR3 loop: CASSLGTGRDRLFF. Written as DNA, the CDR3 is TGTGCCAGCAGCTTGGGGACAGGGAGGGATCGGCTGTTTTTT. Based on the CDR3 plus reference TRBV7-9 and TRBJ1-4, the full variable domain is DTGVSQNPRHKITKRGQNVTFRCDPISEHNRLYWYRQTLGQGPEFLTYFQNEAQLEKSRLLSDRFSAERPKGSFSTLEIQRTEQGDSAMYLCASSLGTGRDRLFFGSGTQLSVL.

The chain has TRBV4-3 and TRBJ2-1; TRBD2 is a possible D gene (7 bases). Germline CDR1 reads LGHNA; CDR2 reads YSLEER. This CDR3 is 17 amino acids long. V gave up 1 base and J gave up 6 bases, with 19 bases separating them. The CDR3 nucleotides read TGCGCCAGCAGCCAAGCCCATAGGACTAGGGGGAGCAATGAGCAGTTCTTC. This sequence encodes CASSQAHRTRGSNEQFF.

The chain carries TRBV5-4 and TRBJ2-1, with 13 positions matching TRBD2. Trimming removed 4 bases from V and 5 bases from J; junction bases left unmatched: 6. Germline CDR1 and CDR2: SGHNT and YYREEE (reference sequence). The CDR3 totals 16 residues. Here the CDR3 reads CASSRRGTSGNNEQFF. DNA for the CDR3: TGTGCCAGCAGCCGGCGGGGGACTAGCGGGAACAATGAGCAGTTCTTC.

CDR3 bases: TGCGCCAGCAGTGAGTCAGGGGGCACGGTGCGCTTGAGCTCCTACAATGAGCAGTTCTTC. It translates to CASSESGGTVRLSSYNEQFF. The chain is built from TRBV10-2 and TRBJ2-1; 7 nucleotides agree with TRBD1. V shed 0 bases and J 0 bases; nucleotides not matched to a gene: 14. The CDR3 loop spans 20 amino acids. Germline values: CDR1 WSHSY, CDR2 SAAADI.